The rows below give T cell receptor beta chains drawn from one sample of a study of CD8 T cells in ankylosing spondylitis. TCRdb ran MiXCR on the 5' RACE reads and lists one entry per CDR3 protein. The sample lists around 340,000 distinct CDR3 sequences, over 12% occurring once. The material sequenced was blood, either unsorted or a sorted T cell fraction (not recorded which). The receptors originated from a male donor with ankylosing spondylitis or in good health (not recorded which). The CDR3 runs from the conserved cysteine through the conserved F or W. A D gene is named only where the DNA matches it firmly. Not every row has a clone size; where given, it reads once, few, many or a size class.

D gene,clone size,V gene,J gene,CDR3 DNA,CDR3 protein
TRBD1,-,TRBV6-1,TRBJ1-3,TGTGCCAGCATGGAGGACAGGACGGGAAACACCATATATTTT,CASMEDRTGNTIYF
TRBD1,-,TRBV30,TRBJ1-2,TGTGCCTGGAGGCAGCGGGACAGACCGCTCTATGGCTACACCTTC,CAWRQRDRPLYGYTF
-,few,TRBV20-1,TRBJ2-3,TGCAGTGCTAGAGATAGGGTGGGGAATGGGGATACGCAGTATTTT,CSARDRVGNGDTQYF
TRBD1,many,TRBV5-1,TRBJ2-6,TGCGCCAGCAGCAGATCAGGGGGCACCGCTGGGGCCAACGTCCTGACTTTC,CASSRSGGTAGANVLTF
TRBD2,-,TRBV30,TRBJ2-1,TGTGCCTGGACTAGCGGTCTGTACAATGAGCAGTTCTTC,CAWTSGLYNEQFF
TRBD1,-,TRBV6-5,TRBJ1-1,TGTGCCAGCAGTACTTCAGGTGACAGGGCTACTGAAGCTTTCTTT,CASSTSGDRATEAFF
-,-,TRBV25-1,TRBJ2-3,TGTGCCAGCAGTGAGGTCCGCGGAGCAGATACGCAGTATTTT,CASSEVRGADTQYF
TRBD1,-,TRBV3-1,TRBJ1-2,TGTGCCAGCAGCCCTCGGGACAGGGGGTGGGAGGGCTACACCTTC,CASSPRDRGWEGYTF
TRBD2,-,TRBV9,TRBJ2-2,TGTGCCAGCAGCATCGGGACTAGTGGCACCGGGGAGCTGTTTTTT,CASSIGTSGTGELFF
-,many,TRBV7-2,TRBJ2-2,TGTGCCAGCAGCTTTGGGGGGTCGACCGGGGAGCTGTTTTTT,CASSFGGSTGELFF
-,few,TRBV29-1,TRBJ2-7,TGCAGCGTTGTAACTAGGTACGAGCAGTACTTC,CSVVTRYEQYF
-,many,TRBV3-1,TRBJ2-7,TGTGCCAGCAGCTCTTGGCACGGCGACGAGCAGTACTTC,CASSSWHGDEQYF
TRBD1,few,TRBV5-6,TRBJ1-3,TGTGCCAGCAGCCTGGGACAGGGGGCTAACTCTGGAAACACCATATATTTT,CASSLGQGANSGNTIYF
TRBD2,few,TRBV2,TRBJ2-5,TGTGCCAGCGAAAGCGGGAGGAGGGAGACCCAGTACTTC,CASESGRRETQYF
-,few,TRBV12-3/TRBV12-4,TRBJ2-1,TGTGCCAGCAGTCTCATGCTCTACCGCAGGGGGCCGAGGGAGGGAAAACAGCAGTTCTTC,CASSLMLYRRGPREGKQQFF
TRBD1,few,TRBV3-1,TRBJ1-5,TGTGCCAGCAGCCAAGCTTCAGGGGGGAGGCAGCCCCAGCATTTT,CASSQASGGRQPQHF
-,-,TRBV30,TRBJ1-1,TGTGCCTGGAGTATATCCCCTGGCAGTCTGGCTTTCTTT,CAWSISPGSLAFF
TRBD2,few,TRBV11-2,TRBJ2-3,TGTGCCAGCAGCTTAGGAGGTAGCGGGACCACAGATACGCAGTATTTT,CASSLGGSGTTDTQYF
-,-,TRBV6-1,TRBJ2-1,TGTGCCAGCAGTGAATCTTTGGGGGCGGCGAGCTCCTACAATGAGCAGTTCTTC,CASSESLGAASSYNEQFF
-,-,TRBV9,TRBJ1-1,TGTGCCAGCAGCACGGACGTGGGCACTGAAGCTTTCTTT,CASSTDVGTEAFF
-,-,TRBV7-2,TRBJ1-2,TGTGCCAGCAGACCCCGTCCTAGAGGGATCTATGGCTACACCTTC,CASRPRPRGIYGYTF
-,many,TRBV20-1,TRBJ2-7,TGCAGTGCTAGAGATAAGGTTAGGGGTGCCTACGAGCAGTACTTC,CSARDKVRGAYEQYF
-,few,TRBV10-3,TRBJ1-2,TGTGCCATCAGCACAGGAAGTAATGGCTACACCTTC,CAISTGSNGYTF
-,few,TRBV5-1,TRBJ2-4,TGCGCCAGCAGCTCGCGGGACGGTCTAGCCAAAAACATTCAGTACTTC,CASSSRDGLAKNIQYF
TRBD2,-,TRBV6-2/TRBV6-3,TRBJ2-1,TGTGCCAGCAGGGTCCACGGGGGGGAGTGGGTACAGTTCTTC,CASRVHGGEWVQFF
-,many,TRBV5-1,TRBJ1-1,TGCGCCAGCAGCTTGGAGGCAGGGGTGAACACTGAAGCTTTCTTT,CASSLEAGVNTEAFF
TRBD1,few,TRBV29-1,TRBJ2-5,TGCAGCACGAAACAGGGGCAGCTAGAGACCCAGTACTTC,CSTKQGQLETQYF
TRBD2,few,TRBV2,TRBJ2-1,TGTGCCAGCAGTGTTCAGCGGGAGAACAATGAGCAGTTCTTC,CASSVQRENNEQFF
-,-,TRBV2,TRBJ1-2,TGTGCCAGCAGTGAACAGAGAACTGGCTACACCTTC,CASSEQRTGYTF
-,few,TRBV10-3,TRBJ2-4,TGTGCCATCAGTGAGTCGTTAGACAAAAACATTCAGTACTTC,CAISESLDKNIQYF
-,few,TRBV4-2,TRBJ2-3,TGTGCCAGCAGCCAAGATCTGCGGGGTAGCACAGATACGCAGTATTTT,CASSQDLRGSTDTQYF
TRBD1,-,TRBV6-1,TRBJ2-1,TGTGCCAGCTTGATAGCAGGGGGCAATGAGCAGTTCTTC,CASLIAGGNEQFF
-,few,TRBV3-1,TRBJ1-4,TGTGCCAGCAGCCAAGCCCGGGGAGAAAAACTGTTTTTT,CASSQARGEKLFF
-,few,TRBV5-6,TRBJ1-1,TGTGCCAGCAGCTTGGCGCGTGGGGGGGCTGAAGCTTTCTTT,CASSLARGGAEAFF
-,-,TRBV3-1,TRBJ2-3,TGTGCCAGCAGCCAAGGCTTGCGCGGGGGCTTCACAGATACGCAGTATTTT,CASSQGLRGGFTDTQYF
-,many,TRBV7-2,TRBJ1-5,TGTGCCAGCAGCCCTCCCAACGGGTACAGCAATCAGCCCCAGCATTTT,CASSPPNGYSNQPQHF
TRBD2,-,TRBV9,TRBJ2-3,TGTGCCAGCAGCGGGAGCGGGGGGCGCACAGATACGCAGTATTTT,CASSGSGGRTDTQYF
TRBD2,-,TRBV29-1,TRBJ2-7,TGCAGCGCCCCTTCGGGGGGATTCTCCTACGAGCAGTACTTC,CSAPSGGFSYEQYF
TRBD1,-,TRBV5-1,TRBJ2-1,TGCGCCAGCAGCTTGGTAGGCCAGGGGGCTAATGAGCAGTTCTTC,CASSLVGQGANEQFF
TRBD2,-,TRBV7-8,TRBJ2-2,TGTGCCAGCAGCTTAGTTCGAGGTCTAGCGGGCGGGGAGCTGTTTTTT,CASSLVRGLAGGELFF
TRBD1,many,TRBV12-3/TRBV12-4,TRBJ1-4,TGTGCCAGCAGTTTAGGGGGACAGGGAAAACTGTTTTTT,CASSLGGQGKLFF
-,-,TRBV10-3,TRBJ1-5,TGTGCCATCGGAGCCGGGACGGATAATCAGCCCCAGCATTTT,CAIGAGTDNQPQHF
-,-,TRBV12-3/TRBV12-4,TRBJ1-4,TGTGCCAGCAGACCCGATAGATGGGGAGGGGGAGATGAAAAACTGTTTTTT,CASRPDRWGGGDEKLFF
-,-,TRBV9,TRBJ1-2,TGTGCCAGCAGCCTGCTAGGACTGGGGGCTAACTATGGCTACACCTTC,CASSLLGLGANYGYTF
TRBD1,-,TRBV10-3,TRBJ1-4,TGTGCCAGCTCGGGACAGAGGGACGAAAAACTGTTTTTT,CASSGQRDEKLFF
-,few,TRBV5-1,TRBJ2-5,TGCGCCAGCAGCTCGATGCCAGAAGAGACCCAGTACTTC,CASSSMPEETQYF
-,-,TRBV4-2,TRBJ1-5,TGTGCCAGCAGCCAAGATCCAGGAGGGTTTAGCAATCAGCCCCAGCATTTT,CASSQDPGGFSNQPQHF
TRBD1,many,TRBV10-2,TRBJ2-1,TGCGCCAGCATTAAGACAGGGGGGGCTGAGACGGTCTACAATGAGCAGTTCTTC,CASIKTGGAETVYNEQFF
-,-,TRBV7-8,TRBJ1-1,TGTGCCAGCAGCCCCCCGGCACGGGGTGAAGCTTTCTTT,CASSPPARGEAFF
-,many,TRBV12-3/TRBV12-4,TRBJ2-1,TGTGCCAGCAGTTTTGGGGGAAGCGATGAGCAGTTCTTC,CASSFGGSDEQFF
-,-,TRBV6-1,TRBJ2-7,TGTGCCAGCACCGGCCTCGGGGGAGAGCGGGAGCAGTACTTC,CASTGLGGEREQYF
TRBD1,-,TRBV27,TRBJ2-2,TGTGCCAGCAGTTTTAAGGGGGCGCTGACCGGGGAGCTGTTTTTT,CASSFKGALTGELFF
-,-,TRBV5-1,TRBJ1-1,TGCGCCAGCAGCTTGGCACGTCTGAACACTGAAGCTTTCTTT,CASSLARLNTEAFF